The 30 T cell receptor beta chains below were found in one sample sequenced in a study of Graves' ophthalmopathy and Graves' hyperthyroidism. Beta-chain TCR CDR3 regions were amplified from RNA transcripts. HTBI primers were used in a first-round RT-PCR, which preceded a second-round multiplex PCR. TCRdb passed the multiplex PCR reads through MiXCR, listing each CDR3 protein once. The sample lists hundreds of thousands of distinct CDR3 sequences; approximately 21% were seen once. The sample taken for sequencing was peripheral blood. The receptors come from a woman under 30 with stable Graves' hyperthyroidism. Some clones in this sample may be carry-over from other donors' samples.

This clonotype was observed many times. The gene calls are TRBV12-5 and TRBJ2-7; D ambiguous. Germline CDR1 is LGHNT and CDR2 is FRNRAP. This CDR3 contains 13 residues. Trimming pared 2 bases from V and 6 bases from J, leaving 11 bases between. CDR3 bases: TGTGCTAGTGGTTTGAGGCATTTGGGCGAGCAGTACTTC. This codes for CASGLRHLGEQYF.

This clonotype came up many times. The CDR3, as DNA: TGTGCCAGCAGCTTAGGGCAGTCTGGCTACACCTTC. Protein: CASSLGQSGYTF. The chain recombines TRBV7-8 with TRBJ1-2, with D unresolved. Germline CDR1 is SGHVS and CDR2 is FQNEAQ. The CDR3 has 12 amino acids. Between the trimmed V and J ends, which lost 1 base and 7 bases, there was a span of 7 bases.

This clonotype was seen many times. The chain couples TRBV6-1 to TRBJ2-7, with 7 bases identical to TRBD1. Germline CDR1 MNHNS, CDR2 SASEGT. The trim removed 7 bases at V and 4 bases at J, leaving 10 bases unmatched. There are 14 residues in the CDR3. CDR3: CASIRGGSGYEQYF. In DNA form, the CDR3 reads TGTGCCAGCATCCGAGGGGGCAGTGGATACGAGCAGTACTTC.

This clonotype was recorded once. This is likely a read error, given that the CDR3 carries no conserved phenylalanine or tryptophan at its end. The chain combines TRBV6-4 with TRBJ1-5; D call uncertain. The V and J ends lost 6 bases and 3 bases respectively, with 6 bases between them. The germline CDR1 and CDR2 sequences are MRHNA and SNTAGT. The CDR3 spans 12 residues. This CDR3 reads CASSPVNQPQHY. The CDR3 nucleotides are TGTGCCAGCAGCCCTGTCAATCAGCCCCAGCATTAT.

J is TRBJ2-7 and V is TRBV2; D possibly corresponds to TRBD1 (6 bases). Germline-derived CDR1 and CDR2 are SNHLY and FYNNEI. V lost 4 bases and J lost 9, with 7 bases in between. The CDR3 totals 10 residues. The CDR3 DNA sequence: TGTGCCAGCAGTGTCAGGGGGCAGTACTTC. This translates into CASSVRGQYF. The full variable domain, in which reference TRBV2 and TRBJ2-7 provide the parts outside the CDR3, is EPEVTQTPSHQVTQMGQEVILRCVPISNHLYFYWYRQILGQKVEFLVSFYNNEISEKSEIFDDQFSVERPDGSNFTLKIRSTKLEDSAMYFCASSVRGQYFGPGTRLTVT.

This clonotype was recorded many times. J is TRBJ1-2 and V is TRBV20-1; D is ambiguous. CDR1 is DFQATT and CDR2 is SNEGSKA in the germline V gene (reference sequence). The V end lost 0 bases, the J end lost 4 bases, and 9 bases lay between the germline ends. This CDR3 has 13 residues. CDR3 protein: CSARDPGGYGYTF. For the CDR3, the DNA is TGCAGTGCTAGAGATCCGGGAGGCTATGGCTACACCTTC.

This clonotype turned up a few times. The rearrangement joins TRBV3-1 to TRBJ1-6, with unresolved D. The CDR3 is 15 residues long. V dropped 1 base and J dropped 3 bases, with 7 bases sitting between them. CDR1 is LGHDT and CDR2 is YNNKEL in the germline V gene (reference sequence). CDR3 protein: CASSQGGIYNSPLHF. The CDR3 nucleotides are TGTGCCAGCAGCCAAGGAGGGATCTATAATTCACCCCTCCACTTT.

Only a few counts were recorded for this clonotype. The chain uses TRBV20-1 and TRBJ2-5; 8 bases are a match to TRBD2. The CDR3 contains 16 residues. J was trimmed by 1 base and V by 3 bases; bases with no gene match: 10. Germline values: CDR1 DFQATT, CDR2 SNEGSKA (reference sequence). CDR3 sequence (DNA): TGCAGTGCTAGGCCGCCAGCGGGGGCACTCCAAGAGACCCAGTACTTC. Amino acid sequence: CSARPPAGALQETQYF.

This clonotype was seen just once. This chain connects TRBV7-8 to TRBJ2-5; 8 bases line up with TRBD1. Germline-derived CDR1 and CDR2 are SGHVS and FQNEAQ. This CDR3 has 15 amino acids. The V gene end was trimmed by 5 bases and the J gene end by 4 bases; junction bases not matched to a gene: 9. CDR3 sequence (DNA): TGTGCCAGCAGCCCACGGAGGACAGGGCGAGAGACCCAGTACTTC. Translation gives CASSPRRTGRETQYF.

This clonotype was detected many times. V gene TRBV10-3 combines with J gene TRBJ2-7; TRBD2 might be the D (5 bases). The germline CDR1 and CDR2 sequences are ENHRY and SYGVKD. The CDR3 is made up of 16 amino acids. V gave up 3 bases and J gave up 1 base, with 16 bases separating them. As DNA, the CDR3 is TGTGCCATCAGTGACCCCCAAGCGGCCCTTTCCTACGAGCAGTACTTC. Residues: CAISDPQAALSYEQYF.

This clonotype has a count of ten or more. The chain employs TRBV12-5 and TRBJ1-1; a possible D gene is TRBD1 (5 bases). The CDR3 loop spans 14 amino acids. CDR1 and CDR2 from the germline V gene are LGHNT and FRNRAP. V gave up 5 bases and J gave up 0 bases, with 10 bases separating them. The DNA for the CDR3 is TGTGCTAGTGGTGTCGGGACGTTGAACACTGAAGCTTTCTTT. It yields the protein CASGVGTLNTEAFF.

The V and J genes are TRBV13 and TRBJ1-2, with D maybe TRBD1 (5 bases). This CDR3 has 16 residues. Trimming removed 4 bases from V and 6 bases from J, with 21 bases in between. The germline CDR1 and CDR2 sequences are PRHDT and FYEKMQ (reference sequence). This CDR3 is CASSSHSGAGANGYTF. CDR3 sequence (DNA): TGTGCCAGCAGCTCACATTCCGGGGCCGGAGCAAATGGCTACACCTTC.

Many counts were recorded for this clonotype. The CDR3 spells CATSREKSGSSVYEQYF. In DNA form, the CDR3 reads TGTGCCACCAGCAGAGAAAAAAGCGGGAGTTCCGTCTACGAGCAGTACTTC. The genes are TRBV15 and TRBJ2-7; 8 positions agree with TRBD2. CDR3 length: 17 residues. Per germline, CDR1 LNHNV and CDR2 YYDKDF (reference sequence). V was pared by 0 bases and J by 3 bases, with 10 bases of the junction left unmatched.

Remarks on this clonotype: A clone one base away is much larger, so this may be a read error. The rearrangement uses TRBV7-2 and TRBJ2-5; 7 positions agree with TRBD1. The CDR3 has 15 amino acids. Per the germline V gene, CDR1 is SGHTA and CDR2 is FQGNSA. CDR3 sequence: CASSLGGQYQETKYF. The CDR3 DNA reads TGTGCCAGCAGCTTAGGGGGACAGTACCAAGAGACCAAGTACTTC.

This clonotype was seen at least ten times. V usage is TRBV6-5 and J usage is TRBJ1-5; D unclear. Germline V gives CDR1 MNHEY, CDR2 SVGAGI. This CDR3 spans 12 amino acids. The V end lost 0 bases, the J end lost 8 bases, and 5 bases lay between the germline ends. The CDR3 DNA reads TGTGCCAGCAGTTACTCGACGGAGCCCCAGCATTTT. Its protein is CASSYSTEPQHF.

This clonotype has more than one count but fewer than ten. The chain joins TRBV12-3 or TRBV12-4 to TRBJ2-4; possibly TRBD2 for D (6 bases). CDR3 length: 16 residues. Trimming removed 7 bases from V and 1 base from J, with 17 bases in between. The CDR3 is CASTPGGTMAKNIQYF. The CDR3 coding sequence is TGTGCCAGCACCCCGGGCGGGACGATGGCCAAAAACATTCAGTACTTC.

This clonotype was seen repeatedly, ten times or more. This rearrangement joins TRBV7-2 to TRBJ1-6, with D possibly matching TRBD1 (5 bases). Trimming removed 0 bases from V and 4 bases from J, with 19 bases in between. The CDR3 runs 19 residues. Germline CDR1 is SGHTA and CDR2 is FQGNSA. The CDR3 DNA sequence: TGTGCCAGCAGCTTAGCGAACGGACAACCTTCCCATTATAATTCACCCCTCCACTTT. As protein: CASSLANGQPSHYNSPLHF. The variable domain in full, with the rest retrieved from reference TRBV7-2 and TRBJ1-6, is GAGVSQSPSNKVTEKGKDVELRCDPISGHTALYWYRQSLGQGLEFLIYFQGNSAPDKSGLPSDRFSAERTGGSVSTLTIQRTQQEDSAVYLCASSLANGQPSHYNSPLHFGNGTRLTVT.

This clonotype was seen many times. The chain couples TRBV4-1 to TRBJ1-5; D remains unclear. Germline V gives CDR1 MGHRA, CDR2 YSYEKL. V lost 2 bases, J lost 4 bases, and 12 bases lay in between. CDR3 length equals 15 residues. CDR3 sequence (DNA): TGCGCCAGCAGCCAACTCTCGGGTCTTAATCAGCCCCAGCATTTT. It is translated as CASSQLSGLNQPQHF.

Many counts were recorded for this clonotype. The V gene is TRBV12-3 or TRBV12-4, the J gene TRBJ2-7; 7 bases map to TRBD1. This CDR3 spans 15 amino acids. J lost 3 bases, V lost 1 base, and 6 bases had no gene match. The CDR3, as DNA: TGTGCCAGCAGTTTAGGGGCAGGGGGATTCTACGAGCAGTACTTC. This translates into CASSLGAGGFYEQYF.

This clonotype was counted at least ten times. The chain uses TRBV9 and TRBJ2-7, with D perhaps TRBD1 (6 bases). This CDR3 comprises 15 residues. V was cut by 5 bases and J by 1 base, with 16 bases left in between. Per the germline V gene, CDR1 is SGDLS and CDR2 is YYNGEE. The CDR3 region is CASSVGQTYSYEQYF. The DNA of the CDR3 is TGTGCCAGCAGTGTTGGACAGACTTATTCCTACGAGCAGTACTTC.

This clonotype was counted ten times or more. The chain employs TRBV30 and TRBJ1-1; D gene unclear. V lost 0 bases to trimming and J lost 10 bases, with 12 bases between them. This CDR3 comprises 12 residues. The germline V gene encodes CDR1 GTSNPN and CDR2 SVGIG (reference sequence). CDR3 amino acids: CAWSVPTEGAFF. In nucleotides, the CDR3 is TGTGCCTGGAGTGTACCGACGGAGGGAGCTTTCTTT.

This clonotype showed up many times. The chain couples TRBV6-1 to TRBJ1-1; D may be TRBD1 (5 bases). V shed 8 bases and J shed 0 bases, with 13 bases lying between them. Germline V lookup: CDR1 MNHNS, CDR2 SASEGT. This CDR3 spans 14 amino acids. The CDR3 here is CASVEDSMNTEAFF. In nucleotides, the CDR3 is TGTGCCAGCGTCGAAGACAGCATGAACACTGAAGCTTTCTTT.

Turning to this clonotype: This sequence may be a read error, since a much larger clone differs from it by one base. As the CDR3 is not closed by the conserved phenylalanine or tryptophan, this likely results from a read error. The genes are TRBV19 and TRBJ2-2, with D perhaps TRBD1 or TRBD2 (6 bases each). V was clipped by 3 bases and J by 7 bases, with 18 bases between them. The CDR3 has 16 amino acids. CDR1 and CDR2 (germline): LNHDA, SQIVND (reference sequence). The CDR3 region has the DNA TGTGCCAGTAGTATGCGAGCGGGTGAAGGGGGCGGGGAGCTGTTTTTG. Protein product: CASSMRAGEGGGELFL.

To note about this clonotype: An end of the junction differs from the germline gene, which may be a read error. The gene calls are TRBV7-9 and TRBJ2-4; 9 bases line up with TRBD1. There are 13 residues in the CDR3. Germline V gene data show CDR1 as SEHNR and CDR2 as FQNEAQ (reference sequence). The CDR3 sequence: CASSQQGANIKYF. CDR3 bases: TGTGCCAGCAGCCAACAGGGGGCGAACATTAAGTACTTC.

This clonotype was recorded at least ten times. The rearrangement links TRBV30 to TRBJ1-2, with TRBD1 matching 10 bases. This CDR3 is 14 amino acids long. Per the germline V gene, CDR1 is GTSNPN and CDR2 is SVGIG (reference sequence). V was clipped by 1 base and J by 8 bases; unmatched bases: 7. As DNA, the CDR3 is TGTGCCTGGAGTGCTGGGACAGGGGCCTACGGCTACACCTTC. Translated: CAWSAGTGAYGYTF.

This clonotype was counted ten times or more. The V gene is TRBV29-1, the J gene TRBJ2-7; TRBD1 aligns across 8 bases. V lost 7 bases to trimming and J lost 2 bases; unmatched junction nucleotides: 7. Germline CDR1 reads SQVTM; CDR2 reads ANQGSEA. This CDR3 is built from 13 residues. The CDR3 loop is CSAGGGLTYEQYF. The CDR3 DNA sequence: TGCAGCGCAGGGGGCGGACTCACCTACGAGCAGTACTTC.

This clonotype was detected once. The chain employs TRBV20-1 and TRBJ1-1, with no clear D. Germline CDR1 is DFQATT and CDR2 is SNEGSKA (reference sequence). Trimming shortened V by 3 bases and J by 6 bases, and 11 bases separated the two germline ends. The CDR3 extends over 12 amino acids. The chain's CDR3 is CSASVWGPEAFF. The CDR3 coding sequence is TGCAGTGCTAGTGTGTGGGGTCCTGAAGCTTTCTTT.

For this clonotype: A much larger clone lies a single base off, so this may be a read error. The chain combines TRBV12-3 or TRBV12-4 with TRBJ2-2; no firm D call. Trimming removed 6 bases from V and 1 base from J, with 6 bases in between. This CDR3 has 13 residues. The CDR3 DNA follows: TGTGCCAGCAGGGTAGTGAACACCGGGGAGCTGTTTTTT. It is translated as CASRVVNTGELFF.

This rearrangement joins TRBV20-1 to TRBJ2-5, with a tentative D call TRBD2 (7 bases). The CDR3 extends over 13 amino acids. Germline CDR1 and CDR2: DFQATT and SNEGSKA (reference sequence). Trimming pared 3 bases from V and 1 base from J, leaving 9 bases between. The CDR3 sequence: CSASGGPQETQYF. The CDR3 DNA reads TGCAGTGCTAGCGGGGGGCCCCAAGAGACCCAGTACTTC.

The CDR3: CASSRPQGTSGDYQETQYF. CDR3 nucleotides: TGTGCCAGCAGCCGCCCACAAGGGACTAGCGGGGACTACCAAGAGACCCAGTACTTC. V and J are TRBV12-3 or TRBV12-4 and TRBJ2-5; TRBD2 agrees at 13 bases. The CDR3 sequence is 19 residues long. V dropped 6 bases and J dropped 0; count of bases not matched to a gene: 13.